The next 26 T cell receptor beta chains were all read from a single sample in a study of blood T cells in healthy people across ages. Next came a second PCR, run for about 6 to 12 cycles, which used a sample-barcoded 5' primer along with a J-beta primer mix. Each CDR3 protein is one row after TCRdb ran MiXCR on the 5' RACE reads. This sample carries about 1.4 million distinct CDR3 sequences, 59% of them seen once, and the ten largest clones take approximately 7%. The sequenced material came from blood. The receptors shown here come from a man younger than 30 in good health.

V usage is TRBV28 and J usage is TRBJ2-3; no firm D call. The germline CDR1 and CDR2 sequences are MDHEN and SYDVKM. The CDR3 extends over 11 amino acids. Trimming stripped 8 bases from V and 7 bases from J, with 10 bases between. CDR3 in amino acids: CASGRLNTQYF. The DNA of the CDR3 is TGTGCCAGCGGGCGTTTGAATACGCAGTATTTT.

This chain joins TRBV6-6 and TRBJ2-7; no clear D. CDR3 length equals 13 residues. V was shortened by 7 bases and J by 0 bases, with 10 bases between the two germline ends. From germline, CDR1 is MNHNY and CDR2 SVGAGI (reference sequence). CDR3 bases: TGTGCCAGCACGGAGCCGAACTCCTACGAGCAGTACTTC. Protein: CASTEPNSYEQYF.

V and J are TRBV6-5 and TRBJ2-2, with TRBD2 identical over 9 bases. Germline-derived CDR1 and CDR2 are MNHEY and SVGAGI. This CDR3 region has 14 residues. With 5 bases clipped from V and 6 bases from J, the junction kept 4 bases outside the gene matches. The CDR3 reads CASSPWTSAGELFF. In nucleotides, the CDR3 is TGTGCCAGCAGTCCCTGGACTAGCGCCGGGGAGCTGTTTTTT.

This clonotype was seen a few times. The chain is built from TRBV6-2 or TRBV6-3 and TRBJ2-1, with D unclear. Deletions cut 5 bases from V and 7 bases from J, with 15 bases between. CDR3 length equals 14 residues. Per germline, CDR1 MNHEY and CDR2 SVGEGT. The CDR3 nucleotides read TGTGCCAGCAGTAAACTGGGTCTGAATAATGAGCAGTTCTTC. The encoded protein is CASSKLGLNNEQFF.

The V and J genes are TRBV21-1 and TRBJ2-7; TRBD1, the table's D call, lacks a check against the DNA. TRBV21-1 counts as a pseudogene. The CDR3 is 15 residues long. The CDR3 bases are TGTGCCAGCAGCGGCGCCAGGGAAAGGGGCTACGAGCAGTACTTC. As protein: CASSGARERGYEQYF.

The V gene is TRBV28, the J gene TRBJ1-2, with 7 bases identical to TRBD1. The germline V gene has CDR1 MDHEN and CDR2 SYDVKM. The CDR3 extends over 15 amino acids. V lost 3 bases to trimming and J lost 4 bases; unmatched junction nucleotides: 8. For the CDR3, the DNA is TGTGCCAGCAGTTTCGACGGACAGGACCTCTATGGCTACACCTTC. It yields the protein CASSFDGQDLYGYTF.

The chain carries TRBV5-1 and TRBJ1-2; D not certain. The CDR3 extends over 13 amino acids. Per germline, CDR1 SGHRS and CDR2 YFSETQ. V shed 1 base and J shed 6 bases, with 10 bases lying between them. The CDR3 sequence: CASSLRADHGYTF. The CDR3 region has the DNA TGCGCCAGCAGCTTGCGGGCAGACCATGGCTACACCTTC.

The genes are TRBV24-1 and TRBJ2-1; 7 positions agree with TRBD1. Per the germline V gene, CDR1 is KGHDR and CDR2 is SFDVKD. There are 14 residues in the CDR3. The ends lost 4 bases at V and 6 bases at J; junction bases unmatched: 5. CDR3 sequence: CATSEPGTVNEQFF. The CDR3 DNA reads as TGTGCCACCAGTGAACCCGGGACAGTCAATGAGCAGTTCTTC.

The V and J genes are TRBV20-1 and TRBJ2-1, with 13 bases aligning to TRBD2. Germline V lookup: CDR1 DFQATT, CDR2 SNEGSKA (reference sequence). The V gene end was trimmed by 6 bases and the J gene end by 5 bases; junction bases not matched to a gene: 4. The CDR3 is 14 residues long. The CDR3: CSANGLAGDNEQFF. The CDR3 DNA reads TGCAGTGCAAACGGACTAGCGGGAGACAATGAGCAGTTCTTC.

The gene calls are TRBV27 and TRBJ2-7; D unresolved. V was clipped by 7 bases and J by 0 bases, with 10 bases between them. The CDR3 has 13 residues. Germline V lookup: CDR1 MNHEY, CDR2 SMNVEV (reference sequence). The CDR3 bases are TGTGCCAGCAAACCCCGAAGCTCCTACGAGCAGTACTTC. This gives the protein CASKPRSSYEQYF.

The J gene is TRBJ2-7, the V gene TRBV7-2; D may be TRBD2 (6 bases). The CDR3 has 17 amino acids. V gave up 4 bases and J gave up 0 bases, with 19 bases separating them. CDR1 is SGHTA and CDR2 is FQGNSA in the germline V gene. CDR3 coding DNA: TGTGCCAGCAGCTCCCTCCGTTGGGCGGGGAGCTCCTACGAGCAGTACTTC. This codes for CASSSLRWAGSSYEQYF.

CDR3 protein: CASSSTGQGRNQPQHF. The CDR3 DNA follows: TGTGCCAGCAGTTCTACCGGACAGGGAAGGAATCAGCCCCAGCATTTT. The chain has TRBV6-2 or TRBV6-3 and TRBJ1-5; 8 bases fit TRBD1. Germline lookup yields CDR1 MNHEY and CDR2 SVGEGT. CDR3 length: 16 amino acids. Trimming cost V 4 bases and J 4 bases; bases outside gene matches: 9.

CDR3 protein: CAISADRDNEQFF. DNA of the CDR3: TGTGCCATCAGTGCGGACAGGGACAATGAGCAGTTCTTC. The chain employs TRBV10-3 and TRBJ2-1, with 8 nucleotides matching TRBD1. The germline V gene has CDR1 ENHRY and CDR2 SYGVKD. V dropped 4 bases and J dropped 5; count of bases not matched to a gene: 1. The length of the CDR3 is 13 residues.

This clonotype was found once. The genes are TRBV4-1 and TRBJ1-1, with D perhaps matching TRBD1 (6 bases). Germline V gene data show CDR1 as MGHRA and CDR2 as YSYEKL. This CDR3 contains 12 residues. The V end lost 3 bases, the J end lost 10 bases, and 12 bases lay between the germline ends. The CDR3 DNA is TGCGCCAGCAGCCAGGAAGGGGGTAGAGCTTTCTTT. This sequence encodes CASSQEGGRAFF.

This rearrangement joins TRBV12-3 or TRBV12-4 to TRBJ2-5; 10 bases agree with TRBD2. The tail of the sequence fits TRBJ2-7 better, so the J call may be wrong. The CDR3 length is 17 residues. CDR3 coding DNA: TGTGCCAGCAGTTCCACTAGCGGGACGACCACTGCCTACGAGCAGTACTTC. Its translation is CASSSTSGTTTAYEQYF.

This chain uses TRBV6-6 with TRBJ2-7, with 9 bases fitting TRBD1. CDR1 MNHNY and CDR2 SVGAGI come from the germline V gene (reference sequence). V dropped 8 bases and J dropped 6; count of bases not matched to a gene: 8. CDR3 length equals 13 residues. CDR3 protein: CASGTGRIAEQYF. CDR3 bases: TGTGCCAGCGGGACAGGGCGAATAGCCGAGCAGTACTTC.

The rearrangement uses TRBV12-3 or TRBV12-4 and TRBJ2-3, with TRBD1 identical over 9 bases. After removal of 6 bases from V and 5 bases from J, the junction contained 9 bases not matched to a gene. The CDR3 contains 15 residues. In DNA, the CDR3 is TGTGCCAGCAGCCGGCCGGGACAGGGATTAGATACGCAGTATTTT. This gives the protein CASSRPGQGLDTQYF.

V gene TRBV12-3 or TRBV12-4 combines with J gene TRBJ2-1; D may be TRBD2 (6 bases). V gave up 6 bases and J gave up 6 bases, with 15 bases separating them. The CDR3 covers 14 residues. The CDR3 region is CASSLTGRRNEQFF. The CDR3 nucleotides are TGTGCCAGCAGCCTGACTGGGAGGCGCAATGAGCAGTTCTTC.

The sample holds a few counts of this clonotype. V and J are TRBV5-1 and TRBJ2-1, with 9 bases that match TRBD1. Germline CDR1 SGHRS, CDR2 YFSETQ. The V segment lost 0 bases and the J segment 7 bases; nucleotides outside the gene matches: 5. The CDR3 is 15 residues long. The CDR3 DNA is TGCGCCAGCAGCTTGGGGGACAGGGATAGGAATGAGCAGTTCTTC. Its translation is CASSLGDRDRNEQFF.

A single count supports this clonotype. This chain joins TRBV9 and TRBJ2-1; 13 nucleotides line up with TRBD2. Germline CDR1 and CDR2: SGDLS and YYNGEE. There are 17 residues in the CDR3. The V and J ends lost 4 bases and 2 bases, in that order; junction bases with no gene match: 6. CDR3 residues: CASSPFGTSGTYNEQFF. CDR3 sequence (DNA): TGTGCCAGCAGCCCTTTCGGGACTAGCGGGACCTACAATGAGCAGTTCTTC. The full variable domain, its missing parts supplied by reference TRBV9 and TRBJ2-1, is DSGVTQTPKHLITATGQRVTLRCSPRSGDLSVYWYQQSLDQGLQFLIQYYNGEERAKGNILERFSAQQFPDLHSELNLSSLELGDSALYFCASSPFGTSGTYNEQFFGPGTRLTVL.

The chain joins TRBV6-5 to TRBJ2-7, with D possibly being TRBD1 (6 bases). V was clipped by 6 bases and J by 1 base, with 13 bases between them. CDR3 length equals 14 residues. CDR1 is MNHEY and CDR2 is SVGAGI in the germline V gene. CDR3 region: CASRPQDSSYEQYF. Here the CDR3 DNA reads TGTGCCAGCAGACCTCAGGACAGTTCCTACGAGCAGTACTTC.

This chain uses TRBV5-1 with TRBJ2-2; D is ambiguous. Trimming took off 3 bases at V and 1 base at J, with 13 bases between the two ends. This CDR3 is 16 amino acids long. From germline, CDR1 is SGHRS and CDR2 YFSETQ. The CDR3 DNA sequence: TGCGCCAGCAGCTCGGTTGAGCCAGGGAACACCGGGGAGCTGTTTTTT. Residues: CASSSVEPGNTGELFF.

V is TRBV25-1 and J is TRBJ2-1; 8 bases agree with TRBD2. The CDR3 consists of 15 residues. V dropped 8 bases and J dropped 10; count of bases not matched to a gene: 16. Germline lookup yields CDR1 MGHDK and CDR2 SYGVNS. CDR3: CASATRGLGVSEQFF. The CDR3 coding sequence is TGTGCCAGCGCCACCCGGGGACTAGGAGTGTCCGAGCAGTTCTTC.

V gene TRBV5-1 combines with J gene TRBJ2-5; D is unclear. This CDR3 has 14 amino acids. V lost 0 bases to trimming and J lost 3 bases, with 9 bases between them. The germline V gene encodes CDR1 SGHRS and CDR2 YFSETQ. For the CDR3, the DNA is TGCGCCAGCAGCTTGGCCTCTGTGGAAGAGACCCAGTACTTC. The encoded protein is CASSLASVEETQYF.

This clonotype was counted a single time. CDR3 nucleotide sequence: TGCAGTGCTATCGGGACAGCCCCAACTAACTATGGCTACACCTTC. This encodes CSAIGTAPTNYGYTF. This chain links TRBV20-1 with TRBJ1-2; 7 positions agree with TRBD1. The length of the CDR3 is 15 residues. The trim removed 4 bases at V and 0 bases at J, leaving 8 bases unmatched. The germline V gene encodes CDR1 DFQATT and CDR2 SNEGSKA (reference sequence).

The rearrangement uses TRBV5-1 and TRBJ2-6; a possible D gene is TRBD1 (5 bases). CDR1 and CDR2 (germline): SGHRS, YFSETQ. The V end lost 5 bases, the J end lost 0 bases, and 15 bases lay between the germline ends. The CDR3 spans 17 residues. CDR3 region: CASRPTYRSSGANVLTF. The CDR3 nucleotides are TGCGCCAGCAGACCTACCTACAGGAGCTCTGGGGCCAACGTCCTGACTTTC.